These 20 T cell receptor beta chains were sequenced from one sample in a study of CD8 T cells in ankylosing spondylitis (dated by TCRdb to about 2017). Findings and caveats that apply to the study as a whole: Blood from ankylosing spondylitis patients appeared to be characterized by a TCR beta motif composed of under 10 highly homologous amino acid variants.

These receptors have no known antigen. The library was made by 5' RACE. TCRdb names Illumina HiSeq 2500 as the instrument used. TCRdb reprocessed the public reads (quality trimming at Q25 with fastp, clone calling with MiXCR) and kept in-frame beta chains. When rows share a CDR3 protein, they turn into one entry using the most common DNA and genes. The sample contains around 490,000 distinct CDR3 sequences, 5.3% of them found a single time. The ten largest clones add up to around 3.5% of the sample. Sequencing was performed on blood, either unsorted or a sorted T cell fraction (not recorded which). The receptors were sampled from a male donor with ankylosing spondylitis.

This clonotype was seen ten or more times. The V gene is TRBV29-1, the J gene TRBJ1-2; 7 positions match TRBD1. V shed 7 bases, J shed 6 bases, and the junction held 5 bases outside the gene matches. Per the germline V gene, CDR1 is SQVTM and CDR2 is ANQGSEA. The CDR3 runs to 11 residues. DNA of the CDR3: TGCAGCGCTCTGACAGGGAATGGCTACACCTTC. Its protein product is CSALTGNGYTF.

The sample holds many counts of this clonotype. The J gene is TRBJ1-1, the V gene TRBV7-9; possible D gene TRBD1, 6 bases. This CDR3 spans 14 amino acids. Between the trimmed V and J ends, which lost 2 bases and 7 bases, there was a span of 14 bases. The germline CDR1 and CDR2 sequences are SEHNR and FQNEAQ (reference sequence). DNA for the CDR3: TGTGCCAGCAGCTTAAGGGGGGTTGAGGGTGAAGCTTTCTTT. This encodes CASSLRGVEGEAFF.

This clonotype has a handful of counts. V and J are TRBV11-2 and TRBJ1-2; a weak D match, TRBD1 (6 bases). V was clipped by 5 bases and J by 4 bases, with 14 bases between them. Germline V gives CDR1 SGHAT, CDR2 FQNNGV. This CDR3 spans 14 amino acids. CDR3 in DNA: TGTGCCAGCAGCGACAGGACGAGCCCCTATGGCTACACCTTC. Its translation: CASSDRTSPYGYTF.

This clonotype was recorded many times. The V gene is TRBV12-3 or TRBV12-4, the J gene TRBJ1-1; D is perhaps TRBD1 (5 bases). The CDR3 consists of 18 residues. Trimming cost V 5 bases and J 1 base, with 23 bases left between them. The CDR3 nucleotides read TGTGCCAGCAGTATATTACGGGCCTCAGGGCTGGAGAACACTGAAGCTTTCTTT. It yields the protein CASSILRASGLENTEAFF.

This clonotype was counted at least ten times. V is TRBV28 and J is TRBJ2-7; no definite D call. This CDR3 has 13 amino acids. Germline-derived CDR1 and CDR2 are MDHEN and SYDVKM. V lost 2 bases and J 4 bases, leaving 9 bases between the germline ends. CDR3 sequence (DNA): TGTGCCAGCAGTTTAGTTAGAGTATACGAGCAGTACTTC. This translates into CASSLVRVYEQYF.

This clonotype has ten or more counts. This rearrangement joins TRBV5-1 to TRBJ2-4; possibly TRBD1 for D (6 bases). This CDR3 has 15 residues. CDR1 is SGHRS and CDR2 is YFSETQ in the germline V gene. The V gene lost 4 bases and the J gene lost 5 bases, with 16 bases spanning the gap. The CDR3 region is CASSTLDRLENIQYF. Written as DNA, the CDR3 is TGCGCCAGCAGCACCTTAGACAGGTTGGAAAACATTCAGTACTTC.

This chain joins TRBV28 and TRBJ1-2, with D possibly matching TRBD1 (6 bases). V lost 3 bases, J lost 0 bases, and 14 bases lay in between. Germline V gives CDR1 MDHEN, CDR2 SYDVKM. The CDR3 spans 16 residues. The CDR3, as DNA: TGTGCCAGCAGTTTCCCCGACAGGCGAACTAACTATGGCTACACCTTC. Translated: CASSFPDRRTNYGYTF.

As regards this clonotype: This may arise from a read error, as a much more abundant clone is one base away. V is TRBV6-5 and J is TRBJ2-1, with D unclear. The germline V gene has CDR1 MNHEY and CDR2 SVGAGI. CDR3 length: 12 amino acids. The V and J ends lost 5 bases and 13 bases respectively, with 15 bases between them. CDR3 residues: CASSTPRYPQFF. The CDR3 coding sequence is TGTGCCAGCAGTACGCCCAGATACCCCCAGTTCTTC.

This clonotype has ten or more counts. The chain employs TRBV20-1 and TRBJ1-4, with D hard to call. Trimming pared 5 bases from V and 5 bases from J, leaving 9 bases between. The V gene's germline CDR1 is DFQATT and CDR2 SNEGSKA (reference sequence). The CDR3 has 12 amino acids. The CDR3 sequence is CSAPSVNEKLFF. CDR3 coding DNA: TGCAGTGCTCCCTCGGTGAATGAAAAACTGTTTTTT.

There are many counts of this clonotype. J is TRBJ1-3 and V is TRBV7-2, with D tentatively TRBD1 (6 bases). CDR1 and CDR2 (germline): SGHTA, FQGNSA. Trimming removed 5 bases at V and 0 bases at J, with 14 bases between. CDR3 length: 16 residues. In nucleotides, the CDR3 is TGTGCCAGCAGCCCCACGGGGACAACCTCTGGAAACACCATATATTTT. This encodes CASSPTGTTSGNTIYF.

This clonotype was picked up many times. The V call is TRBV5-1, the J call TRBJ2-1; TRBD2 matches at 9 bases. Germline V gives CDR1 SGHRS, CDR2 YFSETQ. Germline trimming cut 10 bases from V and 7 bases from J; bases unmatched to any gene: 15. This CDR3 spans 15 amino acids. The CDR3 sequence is CASTPGLAGVNEQFF. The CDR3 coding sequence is TGCGCCTCCACACCGGGTTTAGCGGGAGTGAATGAGCAGTTCTTC.

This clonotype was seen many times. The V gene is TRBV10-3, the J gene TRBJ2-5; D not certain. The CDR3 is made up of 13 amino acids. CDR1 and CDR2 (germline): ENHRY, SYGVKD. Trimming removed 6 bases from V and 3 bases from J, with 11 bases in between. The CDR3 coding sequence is TGTGCCATCAGCATAACAAGGGAAGAGACCCAGTACTTC. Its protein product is CAISITREETQYF.

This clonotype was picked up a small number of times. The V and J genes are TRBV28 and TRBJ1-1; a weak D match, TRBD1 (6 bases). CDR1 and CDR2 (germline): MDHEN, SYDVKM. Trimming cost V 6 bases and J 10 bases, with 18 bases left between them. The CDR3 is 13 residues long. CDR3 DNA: TGTGCCAGCAGAGAGGGGGGCCAGTGGAGAGCTTTCTTT. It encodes CASREGGQWRAFF.

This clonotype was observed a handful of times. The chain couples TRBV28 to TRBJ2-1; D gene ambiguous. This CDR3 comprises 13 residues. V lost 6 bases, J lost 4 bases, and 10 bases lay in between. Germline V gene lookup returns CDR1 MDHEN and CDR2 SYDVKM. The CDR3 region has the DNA TGTGCCAGCAGCCTCGGATATTACAATGAGCAGTTCTTC. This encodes CASSLGYYNEQFF.

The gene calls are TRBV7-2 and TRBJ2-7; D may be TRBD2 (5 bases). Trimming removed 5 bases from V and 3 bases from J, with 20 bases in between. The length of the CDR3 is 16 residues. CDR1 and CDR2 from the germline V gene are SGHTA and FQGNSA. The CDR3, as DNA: TGTGCCAGCAGCCCACCTTTGGGGAGCTTGGACTACGAGCAGTACTTC. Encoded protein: CASSPPLGSLDYEQYF.

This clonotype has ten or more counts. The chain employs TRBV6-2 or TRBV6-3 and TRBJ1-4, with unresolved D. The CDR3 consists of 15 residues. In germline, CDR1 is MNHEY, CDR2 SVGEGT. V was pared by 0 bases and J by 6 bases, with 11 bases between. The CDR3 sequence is CASSYSIYGDEKLFF. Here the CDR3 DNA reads TGTGCCAGCAGTTACTCGATCTACGGGGATGAAAAACTGTTTTTT.

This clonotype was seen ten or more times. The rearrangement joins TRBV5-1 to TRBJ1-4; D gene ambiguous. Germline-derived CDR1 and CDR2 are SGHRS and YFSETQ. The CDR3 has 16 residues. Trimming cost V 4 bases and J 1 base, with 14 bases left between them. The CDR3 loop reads CASSRKAAVTNEKLFF. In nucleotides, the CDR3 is TGCGCCAGCAGCCGGAAAGCGGCAGTAACTAATGAAAAACTGTTTTTT.

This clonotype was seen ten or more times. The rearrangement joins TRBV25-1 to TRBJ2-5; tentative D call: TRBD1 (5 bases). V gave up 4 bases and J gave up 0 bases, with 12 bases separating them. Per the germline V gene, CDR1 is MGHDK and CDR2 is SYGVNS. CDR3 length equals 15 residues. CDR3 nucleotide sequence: TGTGCCAGCAGTGCCTGGTGGACAAACCAAGAGACCCAGTACTTC. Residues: CASSAWWTNQETQYF. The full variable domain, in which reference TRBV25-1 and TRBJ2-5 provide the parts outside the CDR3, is EADIYQTPRYLVIGTGKKITLECSQTMGHDKMYWYQQDPGMELHLIHYSYGVNSTEKGDLSSESTVSRIRTEHFPLTLESARPSHTSQYLCASSAWWTNQETQYFGPGTRLLVL.

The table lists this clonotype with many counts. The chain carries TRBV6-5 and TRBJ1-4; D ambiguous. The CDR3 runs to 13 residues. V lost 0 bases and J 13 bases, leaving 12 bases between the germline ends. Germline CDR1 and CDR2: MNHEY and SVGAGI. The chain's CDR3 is CASSYSTVGVLFF. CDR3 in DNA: TGTGCCAGCAGTTACTCCACCGTTGGGGTACTGTTTTTT.

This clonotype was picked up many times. The CDR3 sequence is CASSPRDYSLSPNNEQFF. The CDR3 nucleotides read TGTGCCAGCAGTCCCCGGGACTATTCACTCTCACCCAACAATGAGCAGTTCTTC. This chain links TRBV27 with TRBJ2-1, with TRBD2 identical over 7 bases. The germline gives CDR1 MNHEY, CDR2 SMNVEV (reference sequence). CDR3 length: 18 amino acids. V dropped 5 bases and J dropped 5; count of bases not matched to a gene: 18.